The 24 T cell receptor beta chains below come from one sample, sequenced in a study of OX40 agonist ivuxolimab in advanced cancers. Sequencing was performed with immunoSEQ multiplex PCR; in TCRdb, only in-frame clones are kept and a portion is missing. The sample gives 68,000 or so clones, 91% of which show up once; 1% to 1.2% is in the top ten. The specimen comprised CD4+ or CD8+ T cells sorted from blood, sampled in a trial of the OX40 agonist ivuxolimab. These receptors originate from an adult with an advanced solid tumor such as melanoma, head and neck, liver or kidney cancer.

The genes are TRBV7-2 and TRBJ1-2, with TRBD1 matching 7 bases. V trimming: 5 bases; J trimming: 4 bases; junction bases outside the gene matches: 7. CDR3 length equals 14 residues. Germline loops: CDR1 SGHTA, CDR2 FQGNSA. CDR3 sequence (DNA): TGTGCCAGCAGCGAACGCCGGGACAGCTATGGCTACACCTTC. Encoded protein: CASSERRDSYGYTF.

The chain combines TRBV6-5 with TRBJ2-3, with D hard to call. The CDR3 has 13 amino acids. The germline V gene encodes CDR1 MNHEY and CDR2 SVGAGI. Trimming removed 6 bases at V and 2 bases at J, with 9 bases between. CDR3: CASRSGPTDTQYF. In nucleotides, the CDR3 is TGTGCCAGCAGGTCAGGCCCCACAGATACGCAGTATTTT.

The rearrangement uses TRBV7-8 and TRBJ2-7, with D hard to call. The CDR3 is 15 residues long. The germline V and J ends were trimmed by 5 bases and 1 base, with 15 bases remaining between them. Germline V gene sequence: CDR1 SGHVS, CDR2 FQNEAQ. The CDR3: CASSTNPAKSYEQYF. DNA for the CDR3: TGTGCCAGCAGCACCAACCCGGCGAAATCCTACGAGCAGTACTTC.

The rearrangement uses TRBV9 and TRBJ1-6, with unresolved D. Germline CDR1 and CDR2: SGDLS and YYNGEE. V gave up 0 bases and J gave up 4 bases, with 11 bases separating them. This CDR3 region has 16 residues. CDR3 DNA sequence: TGTGCCAGCAGCGTAGATCTGTGGACTTATAATTCACCCCTCCACTTT. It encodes CASSVDLWTYNSPLHF.

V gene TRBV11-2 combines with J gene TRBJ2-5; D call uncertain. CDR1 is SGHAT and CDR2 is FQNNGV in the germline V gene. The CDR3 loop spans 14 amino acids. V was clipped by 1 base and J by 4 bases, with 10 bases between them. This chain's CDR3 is CASSLGARPETQYF. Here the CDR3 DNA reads TGTGCCAGCAGCTTAGGTGCCAGGCCAGAGACCCAGTACTTC.

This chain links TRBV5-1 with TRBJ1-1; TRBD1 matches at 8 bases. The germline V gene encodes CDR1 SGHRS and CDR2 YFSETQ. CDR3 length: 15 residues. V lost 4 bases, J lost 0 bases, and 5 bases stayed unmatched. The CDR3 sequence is CASSGQGIMNTEAFF. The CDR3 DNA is TGCGCCAGCAGCGGACAGGGCATAATGAACACTGAAGCTTTCTTT.

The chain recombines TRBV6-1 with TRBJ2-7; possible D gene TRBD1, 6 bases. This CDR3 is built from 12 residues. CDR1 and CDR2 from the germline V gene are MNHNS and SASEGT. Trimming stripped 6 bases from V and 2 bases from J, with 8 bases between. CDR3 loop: CASRQGPYEQYF. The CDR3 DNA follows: TGTGCCAGCAGACAGGGTCCCTACGAGCAGTACTTC.

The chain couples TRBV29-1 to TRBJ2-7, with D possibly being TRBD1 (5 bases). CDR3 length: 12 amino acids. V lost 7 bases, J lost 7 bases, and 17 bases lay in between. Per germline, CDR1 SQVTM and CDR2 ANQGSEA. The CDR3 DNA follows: TGCAGCGCCCTGAAGGGGTCAGAAGAGCAGTACTTC. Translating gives CSALKGSEEQYF.

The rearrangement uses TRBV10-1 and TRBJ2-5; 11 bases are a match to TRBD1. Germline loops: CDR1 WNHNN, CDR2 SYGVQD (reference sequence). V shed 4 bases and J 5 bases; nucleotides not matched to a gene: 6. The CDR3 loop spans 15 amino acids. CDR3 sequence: CASSAGTGGVETQYF. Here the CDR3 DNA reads TGCGCCAGCAGTGCCGGGACAGGGGGGGTGGAGACCCAGTACTTC.

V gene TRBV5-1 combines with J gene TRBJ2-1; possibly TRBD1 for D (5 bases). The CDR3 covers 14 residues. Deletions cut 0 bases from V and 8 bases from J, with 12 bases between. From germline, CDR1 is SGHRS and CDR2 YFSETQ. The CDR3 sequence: CASSLEQAGDEQFF. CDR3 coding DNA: TGCGCCAGCAGCTTGGAACAGGCTGGGGATGAGCAGTTCTTC.

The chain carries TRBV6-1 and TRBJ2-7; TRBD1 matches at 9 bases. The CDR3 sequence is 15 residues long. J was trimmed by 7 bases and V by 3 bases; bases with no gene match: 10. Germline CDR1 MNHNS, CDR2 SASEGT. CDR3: CASSDWTGAGGEQYF. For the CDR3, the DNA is TGTGCCAGCAGTGATTGGACAGGGGCCGGGGGGGAGCAGTACTTC.

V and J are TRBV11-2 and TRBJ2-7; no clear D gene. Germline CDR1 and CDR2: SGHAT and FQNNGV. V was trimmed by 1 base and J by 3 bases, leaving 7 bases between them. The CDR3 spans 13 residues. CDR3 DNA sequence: TGTGCCAGCAGCTTAGGCGAAGGCTACGAGCAGTACTTC. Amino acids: CASSLGEGYEQYF.

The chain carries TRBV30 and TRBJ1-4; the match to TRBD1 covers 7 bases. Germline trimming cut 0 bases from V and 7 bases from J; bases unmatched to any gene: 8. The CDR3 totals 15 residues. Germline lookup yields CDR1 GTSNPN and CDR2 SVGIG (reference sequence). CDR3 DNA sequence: TGTGCCTGGAGTGTACCAGGGGGGGGAGGTGAAAAACTGTTTTTT. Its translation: CAWSVPGGGGEKLFF.

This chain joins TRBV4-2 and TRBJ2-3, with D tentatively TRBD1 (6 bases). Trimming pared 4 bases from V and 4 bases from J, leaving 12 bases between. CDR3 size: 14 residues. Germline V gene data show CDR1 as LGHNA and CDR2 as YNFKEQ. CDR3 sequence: CASSPVTGADTQYF. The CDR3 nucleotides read TGTGCCAGCAGCCCAGTGACAGGCGCAGATACGCAGTATTTT.

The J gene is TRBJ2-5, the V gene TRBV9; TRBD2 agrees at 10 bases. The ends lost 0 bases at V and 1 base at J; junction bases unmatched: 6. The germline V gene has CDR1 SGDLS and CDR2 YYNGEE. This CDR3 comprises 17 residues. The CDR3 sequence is CASSVAASGGTQETQYF. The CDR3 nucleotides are TGTGCCAGCAGCGTAGCGGCTAGCGGGGGAACCCAAGAGACCCAGTACTTC. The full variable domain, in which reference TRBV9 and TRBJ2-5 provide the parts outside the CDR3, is DSGVTQTPKHLITATGQRVTLRCSPRSGDLSVYWYQQSLDQGLQFLIQYYNGEERAKGNILERFSAQQFPDLHSELNLSSLELGDSALYFCASSVAASGGTQETQYFGPGTRLLVL.

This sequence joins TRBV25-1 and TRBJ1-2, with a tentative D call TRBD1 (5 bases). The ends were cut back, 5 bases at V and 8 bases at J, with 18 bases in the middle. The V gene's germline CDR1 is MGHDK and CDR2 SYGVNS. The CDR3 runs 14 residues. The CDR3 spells CASSKVGRAGGYTF. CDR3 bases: TGTGCCAGCAGTAAGGTCGGCAGGGCTGGAGGCTACACCTTC.

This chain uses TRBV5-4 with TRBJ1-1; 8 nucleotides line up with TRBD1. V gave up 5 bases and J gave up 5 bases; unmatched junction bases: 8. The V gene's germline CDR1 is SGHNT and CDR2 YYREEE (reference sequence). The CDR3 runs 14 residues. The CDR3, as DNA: TGTGCCAGCAGTTATTGGACAGGGAGGACTGAAGCTTTCTTT. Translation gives CASSYWTGRTEAFF.

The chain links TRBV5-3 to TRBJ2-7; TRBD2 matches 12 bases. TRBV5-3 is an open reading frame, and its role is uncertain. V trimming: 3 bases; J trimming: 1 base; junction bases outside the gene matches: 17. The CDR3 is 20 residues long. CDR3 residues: CARSSTARTSGTLKSYEQYF. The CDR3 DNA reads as TGTGCCAGAAGCTCAACTGCCCGGACTAGCGGGACTCTAAAGTCCTACGAGCAGTACTTC.

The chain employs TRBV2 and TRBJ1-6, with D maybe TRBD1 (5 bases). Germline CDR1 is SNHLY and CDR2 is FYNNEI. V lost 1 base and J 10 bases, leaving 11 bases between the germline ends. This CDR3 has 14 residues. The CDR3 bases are TGTGCCAGCAGTGAAGGGGGCCTGTGGTCACCCCTCCACTTT. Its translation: CASSEGGLWSPLHF.

This CDR3 is CASSLGAGAREQYF. The CDR3 DNA sequence: TGTGCCAGCAGCTTGGGGGCGGGAGCTCGTGAGCAGTACTTC. The rearrangement uses TRBV5-7 and TRBJ2-7, with 7 bases that match TRBD2. TRBV5-7 is reported as an ORF; its role is uncertain. Trimming cost V 0 bases and J 7 bases; bases outside gene matches: 7. The CDR3 has 14 residues.

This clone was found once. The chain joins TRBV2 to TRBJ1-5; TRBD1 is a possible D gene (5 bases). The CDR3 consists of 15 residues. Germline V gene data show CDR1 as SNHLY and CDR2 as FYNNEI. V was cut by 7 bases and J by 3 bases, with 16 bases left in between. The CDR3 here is CASKKGKFLNQPQHF. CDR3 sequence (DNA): TGTGCCAGCAAGAAGGGGAAGTTTCTCAATCAGCCCCAGCATTTT.

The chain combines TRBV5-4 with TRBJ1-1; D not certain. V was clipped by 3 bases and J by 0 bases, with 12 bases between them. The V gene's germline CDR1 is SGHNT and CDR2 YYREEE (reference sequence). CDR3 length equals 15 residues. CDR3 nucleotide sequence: TGTGCCAGCAGCTCTGGAGGGCCTATGAACACTGAAGCTTTCTTT. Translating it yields CASSSGGPMNTEAFF.

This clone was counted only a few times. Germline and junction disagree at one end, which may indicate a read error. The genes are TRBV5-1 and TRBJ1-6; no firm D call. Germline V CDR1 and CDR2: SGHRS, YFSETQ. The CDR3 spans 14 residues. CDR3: CASSLGRTNSPLHF. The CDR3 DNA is TGCGCCAGCAGCTTGGGACGGACGAATTCGCCCCTCCACTTT.

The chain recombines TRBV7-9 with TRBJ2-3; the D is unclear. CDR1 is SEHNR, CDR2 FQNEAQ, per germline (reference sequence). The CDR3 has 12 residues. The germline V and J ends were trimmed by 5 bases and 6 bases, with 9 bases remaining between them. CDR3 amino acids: CASSLPSDTQYF. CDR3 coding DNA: TGTGCCAGCAGCCTTCCCAGCGATACGCAGTATTTT.